The 9 T cell receptor beta chains in this list originate from one sample, sequenced in a study of T cell repertoires in cytomegalovirus infection (dated by TCRdb to between 2017 and 2020). The data were produced on an Illumina HiSeq 1500. The raw public reads went through TCRdb reprocessing: fastp at Q25, MiXCR clone calling, in-frame beta chains kept. All rows with the same CDR3 protein become a single entry with the most common DNA and genes. Within this sample are around 750,000 distinct CDR3 sequences, with about 30% of them counted one time only. The ten biggest clones cover 9.5% to 15% of the sample. This specimen's treatment or condition label, per the study, means: in vitro stimulation with specific CMV peptide epitopes to enrich CMV-specific T cells. These TCRs are of unknown antigen specificity. The sequencing here drew on cultured CD8+ T cells from PBMCs, taken from culture after CMV antigen stimulation. The receptors were sampled from a human donor in good health (CMV status not recorded). Some clones in this sample may be carry-over from other donors' samples.

The V gene is TRBV5-8, the J gene TRBJ2-6; unclear D gene. The CDR3 extends over 17 amino acids. V lost 0 bases and J lost 1, with 11 bases in between. Germline CDR1 and CDR2: SGHTS and YDEGEE. The CDR3 DNA follows: TGTGCCAGCAGCTTGGTGTTTTGGGAATCTGGGGCCAACGTCCTGACTTTC. Protein sequence: CASSLVFWESGANVLTF.

The rearrangement links TRBV15 to TRBJ2-2; no clear D gene. Trimming took 1 base from V and 2 from J, leaving 8 bases between them. CDR1 LNHNV and CDR2 YYDKDF come from the germline V gene (reference sequence). The CDR3 is 15 amino acids. The CDR3 loop is CATSRVGYNTGELFF. CDR3 bases: TGTGCCACCAGCAGAGTAGGATACAACACCGGGGAGCTGTTTTTT.

The chain employs TRBV10-3 and TRBJ1-1; the D gene is possibly TRBD1 (6 bases). The CDR3 has 16 residues. The V and J ends lost 7 bases and 1 base respectively, with 19 bases between them. In germline, CDR1 is ENHRY, CDR2 SYGVKD. CDR3: CAITLAVGGGNTEAFF. The CDR3 bases are TGTGCCATCACTTTAGCCGTCGGAGGGGGGAACACTGAAGCTTTCTTT.

This clonotype was picked up a small number of times. The V and J genes are TRBV7-9 and TRBJ2-2; the D is unclear. CDR3 size: 13 residues. Germline assignment: CDR1 SEHNR and CDR2 FQNEAQ (reference sequence). Trimming removed 5 bases from V and 6 bases from J, with 10 bases in between. The CDR3 loop is CASSPRVSGELFF. CDR3 nucleotides: TGTGCCAGCAGCCCCCGGGTCTCCGGGGAGCTGTTTTTT.

The rearrangement uses TRBV29-1 and TRBJ1-2; no firm D call. Germline CDR1 reads SQVTM; CDR2 reads ANQGSEA. The CDR3 sequence is 13 residues long. Deletions cut 3 bases from V and 3 bases from J, with 11 bases between. The CDR3 nucleotides are TGCAGCGTTGAGGACGACAACGACTATGGCTACACCTTC. This gives the protein CSVEDDNDYGYTF.

This clonotype has a handful of counts. The V gene is TRBV7-2, the J gene TRBJ2-3; D perhaps matches TRBD2 (6 bases). This CDR3 contains 17 residues. Trimming removed 1 base at V and 2 bases at J, with 16 bases between. Germline CDR1 is SGHTA and CDR2 is FQGNSA. The CDR3: CASSLDVLGGPTDTQYF. CDR3 bases: TGTGCCAGCAGCTTAGATGTCCTGGGAGGACCCACAGATACGCAGTATTTT. Complete variable domain (other parts from reference TRBV7-2 and TRBJ2-3): GAGVSQSPSNKVTEKGKDVELRCDPISGHTALYWYRQSLGQGLEFLIYFQGNSAPDKSGLPSDRFSAERTGGSVSTLTIQRTQQEDSAVYLCASSLDVLGGPTDTQYFGPGTRLTVL.

The gene calls are TRBV27 and TRBJ1-6, with TRBD1 matching over 9 bases. From germline, CDR1 is MNHEY and CDR2 SMNVEV (reference sequence). Trimming removed 6 bases from V and 10 bases from J; junction bases left unmatched: 7. CDR3 length: 14 amino acids. The CDR3 loop reads CASRHTGGVSPLHF. The CDR3 coding sequence is TGTGCCAGCAGGCACACAGGGGGCGTCTCACCCCTCCACTTT.

The V call is TRBV7-3, the J call TRBJ1-1, with no clear D. Germline V lookup: CDR1 SGHTA, CDR2 FQGTGA. The CDR3 length is 13 residues. V lost 4 bases and J lost 5, with 11 bases in between. DNA of the CDR3: TGTGCCAGCAGCTCCCAAGACTGGACTGAAGCTTTCTTT. Protein: CASSSQDWTEAFF.

This clonotype was seen at least ten times. The V gene is TRBV7-9, the J gene TRBJ1-2; possible D gene TRBD1, 5 bases. The CDR3 covers 14 residues. Trimming left V 1 base short and J 6 bases short, with 12 bases between. The V gene's germline CDR1 is SEHNR and CDR2 FQNEAQ (reference sequence). The CDR3 region is CASSLEAGYNGYTF. The CDR3 region has the DNA TGTGCCAGCAGCTTAGAGGCAGGGTATAATGGCTACACCTTC.